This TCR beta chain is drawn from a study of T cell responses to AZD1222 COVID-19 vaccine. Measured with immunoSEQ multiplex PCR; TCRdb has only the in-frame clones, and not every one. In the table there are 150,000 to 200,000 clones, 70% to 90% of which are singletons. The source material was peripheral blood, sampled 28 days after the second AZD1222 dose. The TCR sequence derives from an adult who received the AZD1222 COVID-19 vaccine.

As DNA, the CDR3 is TGTGCCAGTCTCCGGGACATGAGCTCCTACGAGCAGTACTTC. Its translation: CASLRDMSSYEQYF. The rearrangement uses TRBV2 and TRBJ2-7; D might be TRBD1 (6 bases). There are 14 residues in the CDR3. V dropped 9 bases and J dropped 0 bases, with 15 bases sitting between them. Germline CDR1 is SNHLY and CDR2 is FYNNEI.